This T cell receptor beta chain comes out of a study of technical replicates of blood from a few donors. V was clipped by 6 bases and J by 5 bases, with 10 bases between them. CDR1 and CDR2 (germline): SEHNR, FQNEAQ (reference sequence). The CDR3 is 12 amino acids. Profiling relied on immunoSEQ multiplex PCR, and the TCRdb table lists in-frame clones only, not all of them. The top ten clones hold 0.41% of a sample with under 85,000 clones, around 90% of them seen once. Sequences were obtained from T cells isolated from PBMCs. The gene calls are TRBV7-9 and TRBJ1-2; maybe TRBD1 (6 bases). The sequence derives from a human donor in good health. The CDR3 reads CASRPTGYGYTF. Written as DNA, the CDR3 is TGTGCCAGCAGGCCTACAGGGTATGGCTACACCTTC.